This T cell receptor beta chain emerged from a study of OX40 agonist ivuxolimab in advanced cancers. The germline V gene encodes CDR1 LNHDA and CDR2 SQIVND (reference sequence). The CDR3 contains 13 residues. V shed 4 bases, J shed 4 bases, and the junction held 2 bases outside the gene matches. Method: immunoSEQ multiplex PCR; TCRdb's copy keeps in-frame clones and lacks some. The data show some 80,000 clones, about nine tenths seen once. The clonotype comes from an adult with an advanced solid tumor such as melanoma, head and neck, liver or kidney cancer. This chain connects TRBV19 to TRBJ2-5; 8 bases are shared with TRBD1. The material sequenced was CD4+ or CD8+ T cells sorted from blood, taken in a trial of the OX40 agonist ivuxolimab. CDR3 protein: CASSTQGVETQYF. CDR3 nucleotide sequence: TGTGCCAGTAGTACACAGGGGGTAGAGACCCAGTACTTC.